Listed below are T cell receptor beta chains from one sample, sequenced in a study of identical twins. MiXCR was run by TCRdb on the 5' RACE reads, yielding one entry per CDR3 protein. The sample lists roughly 1,500,000 distinct CDR3 sequences; about 32% were seen once. Sample: cord blood. These receptors were obtained from a newborn girl in good health. CDR3s include the opening cysteine and the closing phenylalanine or tryptophan. Each record gives: J gene, D gene, V gene, clone size, CDR3 protein, CDR3 DNA. D genes are given only for firm matches. The size of a clone is reported for some rows only, either as once, few or many, or as a class for expanded clones.

>TRBJ2-7|NA|TRBV11-2|NA
CASSAGKPAYEQYF
TGTGCCAGCAGCGCGGGGAAACCGGCCTACGAGCAGTACTTC
>TRBJ1-2|TRBD1|TRBV5-6|NA
CASSWTGGVGYTF
TGTGCCAGCAGCTGGACAGGGGGCGTTGGCTACACCTTC
>TRBJ1-6|NA|TRBV5-1|NA
CASSLVSHRNSPLHF
TGCGCCAGCAGCTTGGTCAGCCATCGGAATTCACCCCTCCACTTT
>TRBJ1-5|NA|TRBV18|NA
CASSNNKGSNQPQHF
TGTGCCAGCTCTAATAACAAGGGTTCCAATCAGCCCCAGCATTTT
>TRBJ2-3|NA|TRBV7-9|many
CASSDNTDTQYF
TGTGCCAGCAGTGACAACACAGATACGCAGTATTTT
>TRBJ1-1|TRBD1|TRBV4-2|NA
CASSQDEGTAAFF
TGTGCCAGCAGCCAAGATGAAGGGACAGCAGCTTTCTTT
>TRBJ2-7|TRBD2|TRBV27|few
CASSPQRTSGRPKNEQYF
TGTGCCAGCAGTCCCCAAAGGACTAGCGGGAGGCCGAAAAACGAGCAGTACTTC
>TRBJ2-7|TRBD2|TRBV3-1|few
CASKTSASYEQYF
TGTGCCAGTAAGACTAGCGCCTCCTACGAGCAGTACTTC
>TRBJ2-6|NA|TRBV6-6|NA
CAERGGTSGANVLTF
TGTGCCGAGCGCGGGGGCACCTCTGGGGCCAACGTCCTGACTTTC
>TRBJ1-4|TRBD1|TRBV11-2|NA
CASSSSTGTNEKLFF
TGTGCCAGCAGCTCCTCGACAGGGACTAATGAAAAACTGTTTTTT
>TRBJ2-7|TRBD2|TRBV6-1|few
CASMPSGSGYEQYF
TGTGCCAGCATGCCTAGCGGGAGCGGTTACGAGCAGTACTTC
>TRBJ2-3|NA|TRBV20-1|many
CSARDWGTDTQYF
TGCAGTGCTAGAGATTGGGGCACAGATACGCAGTATTTT
>TRBJ1-5|NA|TRBV18|NA
CASSPREGGPQHF
TGTGCCAGCTCACCACGCGAGGGAGGGCCCCAGCATTTT
>TRBJ1-3|NA|TRBV2|few
CASSQGPGNTIYF
TGTGCCAGCAGTCAGGGGCCTGGAAACACCATATATTTT
>TRBJ2-3|NA|TRBV11-2|many
CASSPQAGSGTDTQYF
TGTGCCAGCAGCCCCCAAGCGGGTTCGGGAACAGATACGCAGTATTTT
>TRBJ2-5|TRBD2|TRBV2|NA
CASSEGWLAGSKETQYF
TGTGCCAGCAGTGAAGGATGGCTAGCGGGGTCCAAAGAGACCCAGTACTTC
>TRBJ2-5|NA|TRBV7-2|NA
CASSLDGGPYNEQYF
TGTGCCAGCAGCTTAGACGGCGGACCGTACAATGAGCAGTACTTC
>TRBJ1-2|NA|TRBV2|NA
CASSDLPGGREDYTF
TGTGCCAGCAGTGATTTGCCGGGGGGCCGGGAAGACTACACCTTC
>TRBJ2-7|NA|TRBV11-2|once
CASSLDAAGYEQYF
TGTGCCAGCAGCTTAGATGCGGCAGGCTACGAGCAGTACTTC
>TRBJ1-5|TRBD1|TRBV25-1|NA
CASSPSGGHQPQHF
TGTGCCAGCAGTCCCTCAGGGGGCCATCAGCCCCAGCATTTT
>TRBJ2-7|NA|TRBV27|NA
CASSSRHPYEQYF
TGTGCCAGCAGTTCGCGACACCCCTACGAGCAGTACTTC
>TRBJ2-5|NA|TRBV12-3/TRBV12-4|many
CASTPSLTQETQYF
TGTGCCAGCACCCCCAGTCTAACTCAAGAGACCCAGTACTTC
>TRBJ2-2|NA|TRBV5-6|NA
CASSLQGELFF
TGTGCCAGCAGCTTGCAGGGGGAGCTGTTTTTT
>TRBJ2-3|TRBD2|TRBV9|few
CASSVGTSGGRDTQYF
TGTGCCAGCAGCGTCGGGACTAGCGGGGGTCGAGATACGCAGTATTTT
>TRBJ1-3|TRBD1|TRBV4-2|NA
CASSHPDRALSGNTIYF
TGTGCCAGCAGCCACCCGGACAGGGCCCTCTCTGGAAACACCATATATTTT
>TRBJ2-3|TRBD2|TRBV4-1|few
CASSQPGLTSTDTQYF
TGCGCCAGCAGCCAACCGGGACTAACTAGCACAGATACGCAGTATTTT
>TRBJ2-7|NA|TRBV12-3/TRBV12-4|few
CASSASRRLPYEQYF
TGTGCCAGCAGTGCAAGCCGGAGGCTTCCTTACGAGCAGTACTTC
>TRBJ1-1|NA|TRBV6-4|few
CASRQCRGLCTEAFF
TGTGCCAGCAGACAATGTCGGGGCTTGTGCACTGAAGCTTTCTTT